The rows below give T cell receptor beta chains drawn from one sample of a study of T cells after posttransplantation cyclophosphamide. Generated by immunoSEQ multiplex PCR, the TCRdb table keeps only in-frame clones and is missing some. The sample presents roughly 3,100 clones, none singletons. The input for sequencing was PBMCs, taken 84 days after allogeneic stem cell transplant with posttransplant cyclophosphamide. All receptors derive from a female patient between 35 and 55 years old who received an allogeneic stem cell transplant from a related donor, was CMV-positive, and had no GVHD. Some T cells could come from the graft donor. Both conserved end residues are trimmed from each CDR3.

TRBJ2-1 | TRBV5-1 | ASSTGLAGEGEQF
TRBJ1-6 | TRBV12-3/TRBV12-4 | ASSLTGGNSPLH
TRBJ2-7 | TRBV2 | ASSQGRNYEQY
TRBJ2-1 | TRBV9 | ASSVGDRGYNEQF
TRBJ2-1 | TRBV2 | ASRRQGGEQF
TRBJ2-1 | TRBV15 | ATSRGTGDNEQF
TRBJ2-1 | TRBV7-9 | ASSFSGGARNEQF
TRBJ1-6 | TRBV2 | ASSYGQPYNSPLH
TRBJ2-3 | TRBV5-1 | ASSIGGLAGGPTDTQY
TRBJ1-2 | TRBV4-1 | ASSNLGGSLHYGYT
TRBJ2-5 | TRBV5-6 | ASSGKLGLATAQY
TRBJ1-5 | TRBV24-1 | ATSPGQRSSPQH
TRBJ2-5 | TRBV19 | ASSIGGGLAGGRETQY
TRBJ1-5 | TRBV19 | ASSQGYSNQPQH
TRBJ1-4 | TRBV5-5 | ASSLSGVEGEKLF
TRBJ2-1 | TRBV12-3/TRBV12-4 | ASTPPPGGGEQF
TRBJ2-1 | TRBV2 | ASVLLGGWGEQF
TRBJ1-2 | TRBV13 | ASSLASGRQGGYGYT
TRBJ1-6 | TRBV18 | ASSVPQGQGNSPLH
TRBJ2-2 | TRBV7-6 | ASSLNVDRESGELF
TRBJ2-1 | TRBV6-4 | ASSVSGGLNNEQF
TRBJ2-1 | TRBV2 | ASRGDSSYNEQF
TRBJ2-7 | TRBV7-6 | ASSRDGRIYEQY
TRBJ2-7 | TRBV5-8 | ASSLRGLLSYEQY
TRBJ2-1 | TRBV14 | ASSQDALRGLGFYNEQF
TRBJ2-5 | TRBV6-5 | ASSYSLVRGEETQY
TRBJ2-3 | TRBV7-3 | ASSYLAGGTDTQY
TRBJ1-1 | TRBV6-5 | ASSSDRSYEAF
TRBJ2-7 | TRBV19 | ASRGQGGHEQY
TRBJ2-7 | TRBV7-8 | ASSLRGYEQY
TRBJ2-5 | TRBV5-1 | ASSPGVREETQY
TRBJ2-5 | TRBV29-1 | SAGTSGGQETQY
TRBJ1-2 | TRBV9 | ASSPGTVLNNGYT
TRBJ1-2 | TRBV27 | ASSQRGGGGANYGYT
TRBJ1-3 | TRBV28 | ASSTESSGNTIY
TRBJ2-1 | TRBV10-1 | ASSREGSSGRQF
TRBJ2-1 | TRBV2 | ASSPDRAGSYNEQF
TRBJ2-7 | TRBV2 | ASSVIRTYEQY
TRBJ1-1 | TRBV14 | ASSQGRTGEHMNTEAF
TRBJ1-3 | TRBV24-1 | ATSDTGPSGNTIY
TRBJ1-1 | TRBV7-2 | ASSLEAGVNTEAF
TRBJ1-6 | TRBV6-5 | ASSYPGQGANSPLH
TRBJ2-7 | TRBV18 | ASSPNGIGQQYYEQY
TRBJ2-7 | TRBV7-9 | ASSYEGWSEQY
TRBJ1-6 | TRBV5-5 | ASSLGLSYNSPLH